Shown below are 2 T cell receptor beta chains from a single sample sequenced in a study of blood T cell repertoires in COVID-19. Using immunoSEQ multiplex PCR, the repertoire was profiled, and TCRdb retains in-frame clones only, with some absent. Here the sample spans roughly 570,000 clones, less than 90% being singletons. Sequencing input: peripheral blood. Receptor source: a woman in her forties or fifties with COVID-19, enrolled during active disease.

J is TRBJ2-1 and V is TRBV7-3; 13 positions agree with TRBD2. This CDR3 spans 15 amino acids. Germline V gene sequence: CDR1 SGHTA, CDR2 FQGTGA. Germline trimming cut 5 bases from V and 9 bases from J; bases unmatched to any gene: 7. In DNA form, the CDR3 reads TGTGCCAGCAGCACGGGACTAGCGGGGATGGGTGAGCAGTTCTTC. It encodes CASSTGLAGMGEQFF.

As concerns this clone: At one end the junction does not follow the germline gene, possibly because of a read error. V is TRBV7-6 and J is TRBJ2-7, with 10 bases that match TRBD1. The CDR3 contains 16 residues. In germline, CDR1 is SGHVS, CDR2 FNYEAQ. CDR3 amino acids: CASSLGSTGGSNEQYF. The CDR3, as DNA: TGTGCCAGCAGCCTTGGCTCGACAGGGGGCTCCAACGAGCAGTACTTC.